Listed here are 5 T cell receptor beta chains from one sample, sequenced in a study of T cell repertoires in cytomegalovirus infection. TCRdb re-called the reads with MiXCR, one entry per CDR3 protein. The data contain roughly 990,000 distinct CDR3 sequences, around 31% of them seen just once; the ten biggest clones take up 11% to 15%. For these TCRs, the target antigens are not known. The sequencing used cultured CD8+ T cells from PBMCs, collected from culture after CMV antigen stimulation. The receptors were sampled from a human donor in good health (CMV status not recorded). Some clones in this sample may be carry-over from other donors' samples.

Ten or more counts support this clonotype. This chain connects TRBV7-2 to TRBJ2-7; D is perhaps TRBD1 or TRBD2 (6 bases each). Looked up from germline, CDR1 is SGHTA and CDR2 is FQGNSA. The ends were cut back, 2 bases at V and 0 bases at J, with 11 bases in the middle. This CDR3 has 15 amino acids. The CDR3 loop reads CASSLRGVSSYEQYV. For the CDR3, the DNA is TGTGCCAGCAGCTTAAGGGGGGTTAGCTCCTACGAGCAGTACGTC.

This chain connects TRBV25-1 to TRBJ1-1; D gene unclear. V was trimmed by 4 bases and J by 1 base, leaving 4 bases between them. The CDR3 covers 12 residues. Germline lookup yields CDR1 MGHDK and CDR2 SYGVNS. The CDR3 DNA sequence: TGTGCCAGCAGTGTACAGAACACTGAAGCTTTCTTT. Translation gives CASSVQNTEAFF.

For the CDR3, the DNA is TGTGCCAGCAGTATTACCGGGACAGGGTCCGGCTACACCTTC. Protein: CASSITGTGSGYTF. The chain is built from TRBV27 and TRBJ1-2; TRBD1 agrees at 9 bases. The CDR3 is made up of 14 amino acids. Germline CDR1 is MNHEY and CDR2 is SMNVEV (reference sequence). The V and J ends lost 5 bases and 8 bases, in that order; junction bases with no gene match: 9.

This clonotype came up a few times. The chain is built from TRBV19 and TRBJ1-3; D is undetermined. This CDR3 comprises 16 residues. V was pared by 2 bases and J by 2 bases, with 13 bases between. Germline assignment: CDR1 LNHDA and CDR2 SQIVND (reference sequence). CDR3 bases: TGTGCCAGTAGTATAAACGAGGGATCCACTGGAAACACCATATATTTT. Amino acids: CASSINEGSTGNTIYF.

This clonotype was counted a few times. The V gene is TRBV4-3, the J gene TRBJ1-5; TRBD1 might be the D (6 bases). The CDR3 extends over 17 amino acids. Trimming pared 1 base from V and 3 bases from J, leaving 16 bases between. From germline, CDR1 is LGHNA and CDR2 YSLEER. In DNA, the CDR3 is TGCGCCAGCAGCCAAGTCTACCCGGACAGAATCAATCAGCCCCAGCATTTT. Amino acids: CASSQVYPDRINQPQHF.